One and the same sample provided the 6 T cell receptor beta chains below, sequenced in a study of early T cells in non-severe SARS-CoV-2 infection. TCRdb itself ran the 5' RACE reads through MiXCR, one entry per CDR3 protein. The sample lists approximately 77,000 distinct CDR3 sequences, about 12% occurring once. The sequenced sample was whole blood, obtained at baseline. The receptors shown here come from an adult who was a healthcare worker with PCR-confirmed SARS-CoV-2 infection or an uninfected control (not recorded which). The donor label of this sample is uncertain.

Only a few counts were recorded for this clonotype. The chain links TRBV10-1 to TRBJ2-2; possibly TRBD2 for D (5 bases). Germline V gives CDR1 WNHNN, CDR2 SYGVQD (reference sequence). V gave up 7 bases and J gave up 3 bases, with 21 bases separating them. This CDR3 comprises 17 residues. CDR3 loop: CASTASADIGDTGELFF. CDR3 sequence (DNA): TGCGCCAGCACGGCATCAGCCGACATCGGGGACACCGGGGAGCTGTTTTTT.

This clonotype showed up many times. The chain links TRBV9 to TRBJ2-5, with D possibly being TRBD1 (6 bases). Trimming removed 3 bases at V and 2 bases at J, with 14 bases between. Germline CDR1 SGDLS, CDR2 YYNGEE. This CDR3 has 15 amino acids. CDR3 sequence: CASSGTGTPQETQYF. The CDR3 nucleotides are TGTGCCAGCAGCGGTACCGGGACACCGCAAGAGACCCAGTACTTC.

This clonotype showed up many times. The V gene is TRBV12-3 or TRBV12-4, the J gene TRBJ2-3, with 7 bases that match TRBD2. CDR3 length equals 13 residues. V shed 3 bases, J shed 6 bases, and the junction held 3 bases outside the gene matches. CDR3 region: CASSFGSGDTQYF. CDR3 DNA: TGTGCCAGCAGTTTCGGTAGCGGGGATACGCAGTATTTT.

This chain uses TRBV5-1 with TRBJ2-1; maybe TRBD2 (5 bases). V lost 5 bases and J 4 bases, leaving 19 bases between the germline ends. Germline loops: CDR1 SGHRS, CDR2 YFSETQ. The CDR3 is 16 residues long. This CDR3 is CASRSDYGSVYNEQFF. For the CDR3, the DNA is TGCGCCAGCAGATCCGACTATGGTAGCGTGTACAATGAGCAGTTCTTC. The full variable domain, its missing parts supplied by reference TRBV5-1 and TRBJ2-1, is KAGVTQTPRYLIKTRGQQVTLSCSPISGHRSVSWYQQTPGQGLQFLFEYFSETQRNKGNFPGRFSGRQFSNSRSEMNVSTLELGDSALYLCASRSDYGSVYNEQFFGPGTRLTVL.

This clonotype has a handful of counts. The chain carries TRBV7-9 and TRBJ2-2, with unresolved D. Looked up from germline, CDR1 is SEHNR and CDR2 is FQNEAQ (reference sequence). This CDR3 has 13 amino acids. Between the trimmed V and J ends, which lost 1 base and 5 bases, there was a span of 5 bases. The CDR3 DNA is TGTGCCAGCAGCTTAGATGGGACCGGGGAGCTGTTTTTT. The encoded protein is CASSLDGTGELFF.

This clonotype was seen more than once but under ten times. The chain employs TRBV6-2 or TRBV6-3 and TRBJ2-2; D gene uncertain. Trimming left V 7 bases short and J 6 bases short, with 9 bases between. The V gene's germline CDR1 is MNHEY and CDR2 SVGEGT. The CDR3 runs to 12 residues. The CDR3 here is CASNPAAGELFF. The CDR3, as DNA: TGTGCCAGCAACCCCGCGGCCGGGGAGCTGTTTTTT.